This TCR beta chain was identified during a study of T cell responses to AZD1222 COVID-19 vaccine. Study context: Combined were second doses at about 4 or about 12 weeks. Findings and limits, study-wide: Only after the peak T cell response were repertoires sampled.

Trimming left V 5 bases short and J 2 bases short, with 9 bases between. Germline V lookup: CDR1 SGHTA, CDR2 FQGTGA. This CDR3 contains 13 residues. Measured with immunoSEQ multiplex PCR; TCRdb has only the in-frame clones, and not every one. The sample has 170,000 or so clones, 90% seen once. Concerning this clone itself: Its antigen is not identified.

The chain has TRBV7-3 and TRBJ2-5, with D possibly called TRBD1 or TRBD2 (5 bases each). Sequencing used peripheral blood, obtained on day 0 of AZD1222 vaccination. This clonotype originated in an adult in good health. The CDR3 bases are TGTGCCAGCAGCCCAGGGACGCAAGAGACCCAGTACTTC. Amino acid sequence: CASSPGTQETQYF. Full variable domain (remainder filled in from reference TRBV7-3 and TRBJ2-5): GAGVSQTPSNKVTEKGKYVELRCDPISGHTALYWYRQSLGQGPEFLIYFQGTGAADDSGLPNDRFFAVRPEGSVSTLKIQRTERGDSAVYLCASSPGTQETQYFGPGTRLLVL.